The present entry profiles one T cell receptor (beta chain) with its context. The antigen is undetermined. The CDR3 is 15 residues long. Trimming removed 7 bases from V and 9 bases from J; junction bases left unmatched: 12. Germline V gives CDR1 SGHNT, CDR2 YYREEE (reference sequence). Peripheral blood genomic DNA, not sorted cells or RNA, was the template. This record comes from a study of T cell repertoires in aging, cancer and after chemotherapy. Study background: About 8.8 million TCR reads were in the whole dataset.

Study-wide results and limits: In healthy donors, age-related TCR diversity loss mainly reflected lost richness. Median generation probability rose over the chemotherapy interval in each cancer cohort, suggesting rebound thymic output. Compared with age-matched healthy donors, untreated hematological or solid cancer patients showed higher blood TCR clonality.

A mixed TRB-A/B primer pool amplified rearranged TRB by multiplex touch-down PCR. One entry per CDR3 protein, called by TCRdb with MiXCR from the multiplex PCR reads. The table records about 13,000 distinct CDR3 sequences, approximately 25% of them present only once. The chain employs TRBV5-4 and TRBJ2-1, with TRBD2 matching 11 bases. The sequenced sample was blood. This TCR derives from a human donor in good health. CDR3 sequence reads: CASGEIAGGYREQFF. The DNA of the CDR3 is TGTGCCAGCGGAGAGATAGCGGGGGGGTACCGTGAGCAGTTCTTC. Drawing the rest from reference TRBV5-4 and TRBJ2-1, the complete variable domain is ETGVTQSPTHLIKTRGQQVTLRCSSQSGHNTVSWYQQALGQGPQFIFQYYREEENGRGNFPPRFSGLQFPNYSSELNVNALELDDSALYLCASGEIAGGYREQFFGPGTRLTVL.